The 13 T cell receptor beta chains reported below all come from one sample, sequenced in a study of shared clonotypes between healthy human individuals. Sequenced by immunoSEQ multiplex PCR; TCRdb stores in-frame clones only, minus some. The sample lists approximately 1.4 million clones; nearly 99% were seen once. Specimen: naive CD4+ T cells sorted from blood. Subset meaning: CD45RA+ positively selected. The receptor set was obtained from a man younger than 45 in good health.

To note about this clone: The sample carries other DNA sequences with the same CDR3. J is TRBJ1-5 and V is TRBV28, with a possible D match to TRBD1 (6 bases). Between the trimmed V and J ends, which lost 6 bases and 1 base, there was a span of 10 bases. In germline, CDR1 is MDHEN, CDR2 SYDVKM. CDR3 length equals 14 residues. CDR3 nucleotide sequence: TGTGCCAGCAGCTCCGGACAGAGCAATCAGCCCCAGCATTTT. It encodes CASSSGQSNQPQHF.

CDR3 sequence reads: CASSAEANTGELFF. The CDR3 DNA follows: TGTGCCAGCAGTGCCGAGGCGAACACCGGGGAGCTGTTTTTT. The V gene is TRBV2, the J gene TRBJ2-2, with D hard to call. From germline, CDR1 is SNHLY and CDR2 FYNNEI. V gave up 4 bases and J gave up 0 bases, with 6 bases separating them. The CDR3 totals 14 residues.

Notes on this clone: At the DNA level, this CDR3 is encoded by other sequences in the same sample as well. J is TRBJ2-1 and V is TRBV5-1; tentatively, D is TRBD2 (5 bases). The CDR3 totals 14 residues. The V gene lost 0 bases and the J gene lost 6 bases, with 10 bases spanning the gap. Germline V CDR1 and CDR2: SGHRS, YFSETQ. DNA for the CDR3: TGCGCCAGCAGCTTGGTTCCGGGGTCCAATGAGCAGTTCTTC. Protein sequence: CASSLVPGSNEQFF.

Remarks on this clone: Other DNA sequences within the sample encode an identical CDR3. The gene calls are TRBV19 and TRBJ2-7; maybe TRBD2 (6 bases). The V end lost 1 base, the J end lost 1 base, and 8 bases lay between the germline ends. Per the germline V gene, CDR1 is LNHDA and CDR2 is SQIVND (reference sequence). This CDR3 region has 14 residues. The CDR3: CASSIVAGSYEQYF. The CDR3 DNA sequence: TGTGCCAGTAGTATAGTTGCGGGATCCTACGAGCAGTACTTC.

The rearrangement uses TRBV19 and TRBJ2-2; 7 bases are shared with TRBD1. J lost 4 bases, V lost 5 bases, and 16 bases had no gene match. Germline V gives CDR1 LNHDA, CDR2 SQIVND (reference sequence). This CDR3 spans 18 amino acids. The chain's CDR3 is CASSLISRDSPRTGELFF. In nucleotides, the CDR3 is TGTGCCAGTAGTTTAATCAGCCGGGACAGCCCTCGCACCGGGGAGCTGTTTTTT.

The V and J genes are TRBV9 and TRBJ2-1; TRBD2 agrees at 7 bases. Germline V gives CDR1 SGDLS, CDR2 YYNGEE. CDR3 length: 18 residues. Trimming removed 5 bases from V and 7 bases from J; junction bases left unmatched: 21. The CDR3 coding sequence is TGTGCCAGCAGTCCGGGGGGAGGGCGCCCTATTGTGGGAAATGAGCAGTTCTTC. This codes for CASSPGGGRPIVGNEQFF.

The rearrangement uses TRBV11-2 and TRBJ2-5, with D uncertain. Per the germline V gene, CDR1 is SGHAT and CDR2 is FQNNGV. There are 11 residues in the CDR3. Deletions cut 5 bases from V and 5 bases from J, with 6 bases between. In DNA, the CDR3 is TGTGCCAGCAGCGGCAGTGAGACCCAGTACTTC. Protein product: CASSGSETQYF.

This chain uses TRBV30 with TRBJ2-1, with D tentatively TRBD2 (5 bases). V dropped 0 bases and J dropped 0 bases, with 12 bases sitting between them. The CDR3 runs to 16 residues. Per the germline V gene, CDR1 is GTSNPN and CDR2 is SVGIG (reference sequence). CDR3 coding DNA: TGTGCCTGGAGTGTCATGCGAGGGAACTCCTACAATGAGCAGTTCTTC. Its protein product is CAWSVMRGNSYNEQFF.

The DNA for the CDR3 is TGCGCCAGCAGCTTGTCAGGGACTGGAAACACCATATATTTT. This gives the protein CASSLSGTGNTIYF. This chain joins TRBV5-1 and TRBJ1-3, with TRBD1 as a possible D gene (5 bases). V lost 1 base and J 2 bases, leaving 7 bases between the germline ends. Germline V gene sequence: CDR1 SGHRS, CDR2 YFSETQ. The CDR3 sequence is 14 residues long.

In the case of this clone: Within the sample, other DNA sequences also encode this same CDR3. The chain links TRBV7-2 to TRBJ1-2; a weak D match, TRBD1 (6 bases). Germline CDR1 SGHTA, CDR2 FQGNSA. V gave up 1 base and J gave up 3 bases, with 9 bases separating them. The CDR3 extends over 14 amino acids. DNA for the CDR3: TGTGCCAGCAGCTTAGGGACAGAGTACTATGGCTACACCTTC. Its protein is CASSLGTEYYGYTF.

This clone was found once. J is TRBJ1-2 and V is TRBV27; 7 bases are shared with TRBD1. J gave up 2 bases and V 4 bases, and 13 bases lay outside the gene matches. Germline V gives CDR1 MNHEY, CDR2 SMNVEV (reference sequence). This CDR3 comprises 17 residues. The CDR3 DNA sequence: TGTGCCAGCAGTTACAGGGGACCACGAATCGCCAACTATGGCTACACCTTC. Its protein is CASSYRGPRIANYGYTF.

This clone came up once. The J gene is TRBJ2-7, the V gene TRBV9; D is possibly TRBD1 (6 bases). Trimming cost V 0 bases and J 5 bases, with 15 bases left between them. The germline CDR1 and CDR2 sequences are SGDLS and YYNGEE. The CDR3 totals 15 residues. This CDR3 reads CASSVATGKRDEQYF. The CDR3 DNA is TGTGCCAGCAGCGTAGCCACAGGGAAGAGGGACGAGCAGTACTTC.

J is TRBJ2-1 and V is TRBV6-1, with D hard to call. Trimming took off 8 bases at V and 4 bases at J, with 18 bases between the two ends. The CDR3 contains 15 residues. Per germline, CDR1 MNHNS and CDR2 SASEGT. For the CDR3, the DNA is TGTGCCAGCTCCAATATGGCCCAGGTATACAATGAGCAGTTCTTC. Translating gives CASSNMAQVYNEQFF.